This TCR beta chain was identified during a study of CD4+ T cells in melanoma (dated by TCRdb to 2021 to 2024). In terms of the full investigation: The study investigated neoantigen-specific CD4+ T cells in human melanoma. What the research found in general, with its limitations: The report described a correlation between neoantigen-specific CD4+ T cells and the function of CD8+ T cells, macrophages and B cells. According to the report, neoantigen-specific CD4+ T cells in melanoma displayed diverse differentiation states.

The library was made by the immunoSEQ multiplex PCR assay. TCRdb carries this immuneACCESS record with in-frame sequences only. Its versions omit some clonotypes, under half of them owing to an unresolved V gene in the studies checked, with the rest unexplained. The sample yields 18,000 or so clones; 83% were counted once. The ten biggest clones cover 4% to 5.5% of the sample. The CDR3 numbers 15 residues from cysteine through phenylalanine. Solely the CDR3 DNA is kept, with 45 bases framed from the first base. CDR1 SNHLY and CDR2 FYNNEI are derived from the germline V gene. Clipping removes 6 bases from V and 5 bases from J, with 5 as the unmatched junction base count. Remarks on this clone: This receptor's antigen is unknown. Per-base qualities were not stored, and no clone one base away is much larger.

Patients with melanoma were used as donors. Sequencing was carried out using cells from a culture (not recorded whether cultured in vitro). This TCR was recovered from a human donor with melanoma. The V and J segments used are TRBV2 and TRBJ2-1, with TRBD2 identical over 12 junction bases. The DNA reads TGTGCCAGCAGAGCGGGACTAGCGGGCGACAATGAGCAGTTCTTC. This translates into CASRAGLAGDNEQFF.